A single sample gave rise to the 24 T cell receptor beta chains below, sequenced in a study of beta chain features in type 1 diabetes. Findings and limits, study-wide: TCRB CDR3 length was moderately but significantly reduced in all four CD4+ subsets of Type 1 diabetes patients.

No antigen has been assigned to these receptors. Sequenced material consisted of expressed TCRB transcripts (all of the isolated RNA was reverse transcribed). Using immunoSEQ multiplex PCR, the repertoire was profiled, and TCRdb retains in-frame clones only, with some absent. Among about 660,000 clones listed, more than 13% were seen once. The sequencing sample was made of naive CD4+ T cells from blood. The receptors here all came from a man between 18 and 29 years old with type 1 diabetes.

V usage is TRBV30 and J usage is TRBJ2-5, with D possibly called TRBD1 or TRBD2 (5 bases each). The length of the CDR3 is 15 residues. The V end was cut by 2 bases, the J end by 5 bases, with 18 bases between. CDR1 is GTSNPN, CDR2 SVGIG, per germline (reference sequence). CDR3 in amino acids: CAWSRDGRLWETQYF. The CDR3 DNA follows: TGTGCCTGGAGTAGGGACGGACGCCTATGGGAGACCCAGTACTTC.

In this sample, this clone turned up a few times. The CDR3 DNA reads as TGTGCCTGGAGTGAGGCAGGAAGGATCTATGGCTACACCTTC. Translating gives CAWSEAGRIYGYTF. The chain is built from TRBV30 and TRBJ1-2; D not resolved. Trimming left V 1 base short and J 4 bases short, with 13 bases between. CDR3 size: 14 residues. In germline, CDR1 is GTSNPN, CDR2 SVGIG (reference sequence). Full variable domain (missing parts from reference TRBV30 and TRBJ1-2): SQTIHQWPATLVQPVGSPLSLECTVEGTSNPNLYWYRQAAGRGLQLLFYSVGIGQISSEVPQNLSASRPQDRQFILSSKKLLLSDSGFYLCAWSEAGRIYGYTFGSGTRLTVV.

This clone was counted a few times. V is TRBV30 and J is TRBJ1-4, with 7 bases aligning to TRBD1. Germline CDR1 and CDR2: GTSNPN and SVGIG (reference sequence). CDR3 length equals 16 residues. The junction had 13 bases not matched to a gene; V was cut back by 2 bases and J by 7 bases. The CDR3 bases are TGTGCCTGGAGTACCGGCTTCAGGGGGTGGGGTGAAAAACTGTTTTTT. This codes for CAWSTGFRGWGEKLFF.

This clone was counted between two and nine times. J is TRBJ2-1 and V is TRBV7-2; possible D gene TRBD2, 6 bases. The V gene's germline CDR1 is SGHTA and CDR2 FQGNSA. V lost 5 bases, J lost 16 bases, and 21 bases lay in between. There are 13 residues in the CDR3. CDR3 DNA: TGTGCCAGCAGCCCCACGGGCGGGACCTCTAGTTTCTTC. This gives the protein CASSPTGGTSSFF.

This clone was detected a few times. V is TRBV30 and J is TRBJ2-3, with D uncertain. The CDR3 consists of 11 residues. V was cut by 0 bases and J by 9 bases, with 7 bases left in between. Germline V gives CDR1 GTSNPN, CDR2 SVGIG (reference sequence). In DNA form, the CDR3 reads TGTGCCTGGAGTGTTGCCGAGACGCAGTATTTT. Translating it yields CAWSVAETQYF. The full variable domain, in which reference TRBV30 and TRBJ2-3 provide the parts outside the CDR3, is SQTIHQWPATLVQPVGSPLSLECTVEGTSNPNLYWYRQAAGRGLQLLFYSVGIGQISSEVPQNLSASRPQDRQFILSSKKLLLSDSGFYLCAWSVAETQYFGPGTRLTVL.

The rearrangement uses TRBV27 and TRBJ1-1; no definite D call. The CDR3 loop spans 13 amino acids. The V and J ends lost 8 bases and 4 bases respectively, with 14 bases between them. The germline V gene has CDR1 MNHEY and CDR2 SMNVEV (reference sequence). In nucleotides, the CDR3 is TGTGCCAGCCCGAGGAGGGCTGGCACTGAAGCTTTCTTT. This gives the protein CASPRRAGTEAFF.

The chain joins TRBV27 to TRBJ1-1, with 10 bases fitting TRBD1. Germline assignment: CDR1 MNHEY and CDR2 SMNVEV (reference sequence). Trimming took 8 bases from V and 4 from J; bases not matched to a gene: 7. This CDR3 is 14 amino acids long. CDR3 sequence (DNA): TGTGCCAGCGTTACGGGACAGGGGAGCACTGAAGCTTTCTTT. Its translation: CASVTGQGSTEAFF.

This clone was seen a handful of times. The chain has TRBV30 and TRBJ1-2; D is unclear. The V gene's germline CDR1 is GTSNPN and CDR2 SVGIG (reference sequence). The CDR3 totals 11 residues. V was cut by 5 bases and J by 4 bases, with 8 bases left in between. CDR3 amino acids: CAWGAGYGYTF. The DNA for the CDR3 is TGTGCCTGGGGCGCGGGCTATGGCTACACCTTC.

This chain connects TRBV28 to TRBJ1-6; 8 nucleotides align to TRBD1. CDR3 size: 15 residues. The germline CDR1 and CDR2 sequences are MDHEN and SYDVKM. The J segment lost 10 bases and the V segment lost 4 bases, leaving 9 bases of the junction unmatched. CDR3 DNA: TGTGCCAGCAGTTCCACGACAGGGGTGGGATCACCCCTCCACTTT. Translation gives CASSSTTGVGSPLHF.

The rearrangement links TRBV5-1 to TRBJ2-2, with D hard to call. Germline CDR1 and CDR2: SGHRS and YFSETQ. Trimming cost V 0 bases and J 0 bases, with 6 bases left between them. The CDR3 length is 15 residues. CDR3 loop: CASSLVTANTGELFF. The CDR3 nucleotides read TGCGCCAGCAGCTTGGTGACTGCGAACACCGGGGAGCTGTTTTTT.

Comments on this clone: This sample also contains other DNA sequences that code for the same CDR3. V and J are TRBV27 and TRBJ2-7; 8 positions match TRBD2. There are 13 residues in the CDR3. J gave up 3 bases and V 5 bases, and 3 bases lay outside the gene matches. CDR1 MNHEY and CDR2 SMNVEV come from the germline V gene (reference sequence). CDR3 nucleotides: TGTGCCAGCAGTCTAACTAGCGGCTACGAGCAGTACTTC. Its translation is CASSLTSGYEQYF.

This clone was seen a few times. J is TRBJ2-2 and V is TRBV29-1; either TRBD1 or TRBD2 may supply D (6 bases each). V was trimmed by 7 bases and J by 2 bases, leaving 11 bases between them. CDR3 size: 13 residues. Germline CDR1 SQVTM, CDR2 ANQGSEA. CDR3 DNA: TGCAGCGGAGGGGGGACCAACACCGGGGAGCTGTTTTTT. Translating it yields CSGGGTNTGELFF.

The chain combines TRBV28 with TRBJ1-1; D uncertain. In germline, CDR1 is MDHEN, CDR2 SYDVKM. V was cut by 3 bases and J by 1 base, with 3 bases left in between. The CDR3 is 12 amino acids. CDR3 nucleotide sequence: TGTGCCAGCAGTTTTCGGAACACTGAAGCTTTCTTT. Translating gives CASSFRNTEAFF.

This chain connects TRBV7-2 to TRBJ2-5, with D hard to call. This CDR3 is built from 15 residues. Germline V gene sequence: CDR1 SGHTA, CDR2 FQGNSA. Deletions cut 5 bases from V and 4 bases from J, with 17 bases between. CDR3 in amino acids: CASSASVRFGETQYF. For the CDR3, the DNA is TGTGCCAGCAGCGCGTCGGTCCGTTTTGGAGAGACCCAGTACTTC.

V and J are TRBV5-1 and TRBJ2-3; 8 nucleotides agree with TRBD2. This CDR3 is 14 amino acids long. J gave up 4 bases and V 2 bases, and 3 bases lay outside the gene matches. CDR1 SGHRS and CDR2 YFSETQ come from the germline V gene. The DNA for the CDR3 is TGCGCCAGCAGCTTCCTCGGGGGGGCAGATACGCAGTATTTT. Translation: CASSFLGGADTQYF. Based on the CDR3 plus reference TRBV5-1 and TRBJ2-3, the full variable domain is KAGVTQTPRYLIKTRGQQVTLSCSPISGHRSVSWYQQTPGQGLQFLFEYFSETQRNKGNFPGRFSGRQFSNSRSEMNVSTLELGDSALYLCASSFLGGADTQYFGPGTRLTVL.

This clone has only a few counts. The chain couples TRBV21-1 to TRBJ1-2; the table assigns TRBD1, which was not confirmed against the DNA. TRBV21-1 represents a pseudogene. This CDR3 contains 14 residues. CDR3: CASSIRTGWGGYTF. The CDR3 DNA sequence: TGTGCCAGCAGCATACGGACAGGCTGGGGTGGCTACACCTTC.

This clone was observed a handful of times. The rearrangement joins TRBV5-1 to TRBJ2-7, with a possible D match to TRBD1 (5 bases). V was pared by 0 bases and J by 2 bases, with 9 bases between. The CDR3 runs to 14 residues. Germline CDR1 is SGHRS and CDR2 is YFSETQ. The CDR3 protein is CASSLDSGTYEQYF. The CDR3 nucleotides are TGCGCCAGCAGCTTGGATTCAGGGACCTACGAGCAGTACTTC.

This clone was counted only a few times. The gene calls are TRBV28 and TRBJ2-3; D call uncertain. Trimming left V 6 bases short and J 0 bases short, with 13 bases between. Germline V lookup: CDR1 MDHEN, CDR2 SYDVKM. This CDR3 has 15 amino acids. CDR3 coding DNA: TGTGCCAGCAGAGGGCAAAGCTTAAGCACAGATACGCAGTATTTT. Its protein is CASRGQSLSTDTQYF.

The chain combines TRBV29-1 with TRBJ2-6; possibly TRBD1 for D (5 bases). This CDR3 spans 13 amino acids. CDR1 and CDR2 (germline): SQVTM, ANQGSEA. Between the trimmed V and J ends, which lost 7 bases and 0 bases, there was a span of 7 bases. For the CDR3, the DNA is TGCAGCGCGACAGACTCTGGGGCCAACGTCCTGACTTTC. It specifies CSATDSGANVLTF. Drawing the rest from reference TRBV29-1 and TRBJ2-6, the complete variable domain is SAVISQKPSRDICQRGTSLTIQCQVDSQVTMMFWYRQQPGQSLTLIATANQGSEATYESGFVIDKFPISRPNLTFSTLTVSNMSPEDSSIYLCSATDSGANVLTFGAGSRLTVL.

There are a few counts of this clone. J is TRBJ2-3 and V is TRBV28; D is undetermined. The CDR3 covers 15 residues. Looked up from germline, CDR1 is MDHEN and CDR2 is SYDVKM. The V and J ends lost 5 bases and 0 bases respectively, with 12 bases between them. DNA for the CDR3: TGTGCCAGCAGTCTCTTTGCCCCTAGCACAGATACGCAGTATTTT. This translates into CASSLFAPSTDTQYF.

This clone was counted only a few times. This chain joins TRBV30 and TRBJ1-5, with D perhaps TRBD1 (6 bases). Germline V gene sequence: CDR1 GTSNPN, CDR2 SVGIG (reference sequence). The CDR3 is 13 amino acids. The germline V and J ends were trimmed by 5 bases and 5 bases, with 13 bases remaining between them. The CDR3 reads CAWATGLYQPQHF. The CDR3 coding sequence is TGTGCCTGGGCTACAGGGCTGTATCAGCCCCAGCATTTT.

This clone has only a few counts. The rearrangement links TRBV9 to TRBJ2-3; D perhaps matches TRBD1 (6 bases). V lost 4 bases and J lost 3, with 15 bases in between. Looked up from germline, CDR1 is SGDLS and CDR2 is YYNGEE. This CDR3 is built from 15 residues. The CDR3 region has the DNA TGTGCCAGCAGCCCAGGGGTGAGGGATACAGATACGCAGTATTTT. Protein: CASSPGVRDTDTQYF.

This clone has just a few counts. The chain recombines TRBV7-9 with TRBJ1-2, with 9 nucleotides matching TRBD1. From germline, CDR1 is SEHNR and CDR2 FQNEAQ (reference sequence). The CDR3 runs 12 residues. The ends lost 6 bases at V and 6 bases at J; junction bases unmatched: 2. The CDR3 DNA reads as TGTGCCAGCAGTCGGACAGGGGATGGCTACACCTTC. This sequence encodes CASSRTGDGYTF. Using reference TRBV7-9 and TRBJ1-2 for the parts outside the CDR3, the full variable domain is DTGVSQNPRHKITKRGQNVTFRCDPISEHNRLYWYRQTLGQGPEFLTYFQNEAQLEKSRLLSDRFSAERPKGSFSTLEIQRTEQGDSAMYLCASSRTGDGYTFGSGTRLTVV.

This clone was picked up a small number of times. V gene TRBV29-1 combines with J gene TRBJ2-1; 13 positions agree with TRBD2. J gave up 2 bases and V 3 bases, and 10 bases lay outside the gene matches. CDR1 and CDR2 (germline): SQVTM, ANQGSEA. The CDR3 totals 18 residues. DNA of the CDR3: TGCAGCGTTGATGGTGGACTAGCGGGAGCAGGCCCCTACAATGAGCAGTTCTTC. Amino acid sequence: CSVDGGLAGAGPYNEQFF.